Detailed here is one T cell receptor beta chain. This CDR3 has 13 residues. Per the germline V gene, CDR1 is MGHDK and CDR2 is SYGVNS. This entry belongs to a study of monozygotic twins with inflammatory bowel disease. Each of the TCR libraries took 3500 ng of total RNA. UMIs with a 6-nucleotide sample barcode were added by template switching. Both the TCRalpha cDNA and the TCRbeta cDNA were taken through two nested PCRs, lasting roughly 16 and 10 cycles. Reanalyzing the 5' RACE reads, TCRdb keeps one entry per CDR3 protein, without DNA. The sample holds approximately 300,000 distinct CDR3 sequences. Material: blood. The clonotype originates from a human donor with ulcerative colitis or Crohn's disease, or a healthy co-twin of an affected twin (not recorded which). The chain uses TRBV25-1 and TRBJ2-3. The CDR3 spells CASSRAPTDTQYF.